The entry below describes one T cell receptor (beta chain). The data derive from a study of blood T cell repertoires in COVID-19. Original handling: Amplification of reference gene primers provided the estimated nucleated cell counts. The repertoire was sequenced with immunoSEQ multiplex PCR; TCRdb's copy has only in-frame clones and lacks some. V and J calls and clone size come straight from that table; D and trimming were deduced from the DNA. The data hold roughly 280,000 clones, with around 89% observed a single time. Per the germline V gene, CDR1 is MDHEN and CDR2 is SYDVKM. V lost 6 bases and J lost 1; bases outside the gene matches: 11. The CDR3 runs to 17 residues.

The clonotype comes from a woman in her thirties with acute COVID-19. The chain is built from TRBV28 and TRBJ2-4; 8 bases line up with TRBD1. The source material was PBMCs or T cells enriched from blood (not recorded which). CDR3 sequence: CASSQLTGGSAKNIQYF. DNA of the CDR3: TGTGCCAGCAGCCAATTAACAGGGGGTTCGGCCAAAAACATTCAGTACTTC.